At least ten counts were recorded for the clone carrying this TCR beta chain. Its cognate antigen is unknown. The donor group consisted entirely of healthy Caucasians. The data belong to a study of identical twins. Overall study results and limits: Out-of-frame beta sequences exhibited a weaker degree of excess twin sharing.

A template switching step contributed a universal primer site, while unique molecular identifiers were present in the cDNA. TCRdb analysed the 5' RACE reads with MiXCR anew, one entry per CDR3 protein. The sample lists more than 1.5 million distinct CDR3 sequences, 25% to 35% seen once, with roughly 0.3% in the top ten. This TCR was recovered from a newborn girl in good health. The source material was cord blood.

The CDR3, as DNA: TGTGCCATCAGTGAGTCGGTTTACGAGCAGTACTTC. It codes for CAISESVYEQYF. V usage is TRBV10-3 and J usage is TRBJ2-7; D unresolved. This CDR3 contains 12 residues. Looked up from germline, CDR1 is ENHRY and CDR2 is SYGVKD. V was clipped by 0 bases and J by 4 bases, with 4 bases between them.